This T cell receptor beta chain was found in a study of CXCR3-negative and CXCR3-positive naive CD8 T cells (dated by TCRdb to between 2018 and 2020). About the full investigation: Around 140 million TRB reads were obtained in total, roughly 1.5 +/- 0.3 million reads per library. Diversity and physicochemical repertoire analyses were performed on around twelve donors pooled from two independent experiments. The TRBV-TRBJ cluster analysis covered naive subsets from 5 or 6 donors and memory cells from 3 donors. Results and caveats for the whole study, not just this receptor: Naive CXCR3-negative and CXCR3-positive cells from the same donor showed similar TRBV-TRBJ usage, whereas memory cells showed distinct patterns. Because surface CD5, which is linked to self-reactivity in mice, was comparable between the naive subsets, TCR interaction strength was also inferred from the physicochemical properties of TRB CDR3s. Repertoire diversity was comparably high in both naive subsets but much lower in memory CD8+ T cells. TRB CDR3s from CXCR3-positive naive cells showed higher hydrophobicity (lower Kidera factor 4), lower energy, and higher strength and volume indices than CXCR3-negative naive cells. CXCR3 expression partially decreased after cryopreservation, so most assays used freshly isolated PBMCs.

A note on this clonotype: Its antigen remains undetermined.

The germline V gene encodes CDR1 SGHTA and CDR2 FQGNSA. Measured from the cysteine to the phenylalanine, the CDR3 is 15 residues long. No DNA was logged. TCRdb names NextSeq 550 as the instrument used. The Human TCR Profiling Kit (MiLaboratory) was used to make UMI-labeled 5' RACE TRB cDNA libraries. cDNA synthesis used the entire amount of extracted RNA, and PCR amplification then used the entire amount of cDNA produced. The libraries were made side by side, with each library going through the same number of PCR cycles. The authors' pipeline ran thus. With a requirement of at least two reads per UMI, MIGEC and MiXCR extracted about 53,000 +/- 9,400 unique UMI-labeled TRB cDNA molecules per library. On average, approximately 40,000 +/- 10,000 functional in-frame TRB CDR3 nucleotide clonotypes lacking stop codons were found per library. Diversity metrics, including normalized Shannon-Wiener and Chao1, were computed in VDJtools after downsampling to 5000 UMI-labeled TRB molecules per sample. VDJtools was used to calculate clonotype-size-weighted physicochemical properties of the central five CDR3 residues, namely interaction energy, strength, volume and Kidera factor 4. TCRdb reprocessed the reads, and each CDR3 protein sequence is entered once, without DNA. The V and J calls shown here were made by TCRdb, not taken from the authors' results. This sample's table has entries for about 84,000 distinct CDR3 sequences. The ten largest clones capture roughly 0.59% of the sample.

For each CD8+ T cell subset, flow sorting was done in triplicate, and roughly 310,000 cells per subset went directly into RLT lysis buffer. To exclude memory contaminants, naive CD8+ T cells were stringently defined as CD45RO-CCR7+CD27+CD95-. Peripheral blood mononuclear cells were isolated from buffy coats by standard density gradient centrifugation. Naive CXCR3-negative and CXCR3-positive CD8+ T cells were flow-sorted on a FACSAria III. Total RNA was extracted from sorted cells with an RNeasy Mini Kit. The sequence derives from a human donor in good health. Some clones in this sample may be carry-over from other donors' samples. Sequences were obtained from naive CXCR3+ CD8+ T cells from blood. The cell subset or site label for this specimen denotes: CD45RO-CCR7+CD27+CD95- naive CD8+ T cells expressing CXCR3 (TNR3+). This sequence uses TRBV7-2 and TRBJ2-7; TCRdb reports TRBD1, a call that lacks DNA to check it against. The CDR3 reads as follows: CASSLWLAGHYEQYF.